Below are 2 T cell receptor beta chains sequenced from a single sample in a study of beta chain features in type 1 diabetes. Study observations and caveats: The study found moderately but significantly shorter TCRB CDR3s in all four CD4+ subsets of Type 1 diabetes patients.

What these receptors recognize is not known. Reverse transcription of all isolated RNA meant that expressed TCRB transcripts were sequenced. Sequencing used immunoSEQ multiplex PCR; TCRdb keeps in-frame clones, though not all of them. The sample carries 350,000 to 400,000 clones, about 12% recorded once. The sequenced sample consisted of naive CD4+ T cells from blood. The receptors shown here come from a woman aged 18-35 years with type 1 diabetes.

This clone has just a few counts. In nucleotides, the CDR3 is TGTGCCAGCAGTGTGCCGGGACAGGGGGCGGGGGAGCAGTACTTC. Its protein product is CASSVPGQGAGEQYF. The V call is TRBV25-1, the J call TRBJ2-7, with 12 bases that match TRBD1. Germline V lookup: CDR1 MGHDK, CDR2 SYGVNS. The CDR3 is 15 amino acids. The V segment lost 4 bases and the J segment 7 bases; nucleotides outside the gene matches: 8.

This clone appeared a few times. The V and J genes are TRBV25-1 and TRBJ2-3; no firm D call. The CDR3 has 14 amino acids. The V and J ends lost 3 bases and 4 bases respectively, with 11 bases between them. Looked up from germline, CDR1 is MGHDK and CDR2 is SYGVNS. The CDR3 here is CASSDWSRPDTQYF. DNA for the CDR3: TGTGCCAGCAGTGATTGGAGTCGGCCAGATACGCAGTATTTT.